This TCR beta chain was obtained from a study of graft-versus-host responses after intestinal transplantation (dated by TCRdb to the early 2020s). About the investigation overall: Multivisceral, liver-intestinal, or isolated intestinal transplants were received by the recipients. All recipients received anti-thymocyte globulin induction followed by maintenance tacrolimus and steroids for roughly three years. Graft-versus-host and host-versus-graft alloreactive T cell clones were tracked in the graft, circulation and bone marrow after intestinal transplantation using bulk TCR-beta CDR3 sequencing. To identify alloreactive clones, pre-transplant mixed lymphocyte reaction products were sequenced and then compared with unstimulated pre-transplant donor and recipient T cells. The cohort enrolled about two dozen intestinal transplant recipients including one retransplant, and 3 patients lacking pretransplant specimens were excluded. A peak of at least 4% donor T cells among recipient peripheral blood mononuclear cells was the definition used for donor T cell macrochimerism. Rather than going through the commercial service, samples from a few later patients were sequenced in-house on an Illumina MiSeq and processed with MiXCR.

Explained via the paper, the time point label denotes: cells obtained before transplantation from donor or recipient. CD3+CD4+ and CD3+CD8+ populations were FACS-sorted from unstimulated pre-transplant donor and recipient cells taken from spleen or lymph nodes. The method was the immunoSEQ multiplex PCR assay. For most patients, genomic DNA was isolated using the Qiagen DNeasy Blood and Tissue Kit and was shipped frozen to Adaptive Biotechnologies for TCR sequencing. For most patients, genomic DNA was subjected to high-throughput TCR-beta CDR3 sequencing by Adaptive Biotechnologies. As for how the authors treated the data: Adaptive's ImmunoSEQ software was the source of the TCR sequencing data for 18 patients, while a few other patients were processed with MiXCR and VDJtools. To correct CD4 versus CD8 sorting errors, sequences present in both subsets at a frequency ratio below 5:1 were removed. CDR3 nucleotide sequences shared by donor and recipient were removed because the origin of these sequences could not be assigned. To be classed as alloreactive, a clone needed at least 2-fold expansion over unstimulated cells and a minimum CFSE-low frequency of 0.002% (template counts) or 0.001% (read counts). Clones detected in sequenced pre-transplant spleen, lymph node, or MLR CFSE-low populations of the donor or recipient were defined as mappable. The cumulative frequency of alloreactive clones was calculated as a percentage of all sequences, weighted by copy number. TCRdb took over this immuneACCESS table, retaining in-frame rearrangements with V and J assigned. Such tables are incomplete; in checked studies, under half of the missing clones stem from an unresolved V gene, and the remainder is unexplained. V and J calls and clone size are those listed in that table; D and trimming were worked out from the DNA. The sample table contains 35,000 to 50,000 clones; only one count was recorded for roughly 96% of them. The ten largest clones add up to less than 0.25% of the sample.

As encoded in the germline V gene, CDR1 is SGHTS while CDR2 is YDEGEE. Reading from cysteine to phenylalanine, the CDR3 counts 10 amino acids. The only DNA kept is the CDR3, 30 bases in frame from the first base. Relative to germline, V is 0 bases shorter and J is 5 bases shorter, with 0 bases between their ends. The research as a whole found: GvH clones were detected in recipient bone marrow, and some of these GvH clones were observed earlier in ileal mucosa or blood, consistent with an intestinal mucosal origin. The relatively low number and heterogeneity of intestinal transplant patients limited the conclusions. High GvH to HvG T cell clonal ratios were observed in the allografts of patients with donor T cell macrochimerism. Peak levels of circulating GvH clones were associated with declines in HvG clones early after transplant.

Points on this clone: It lacks a known antigen. Base qualities are not provided; no much larger clone lies one nucleotide away.

Material: unstimulated CD8+ T cells sorted from spleen or lymph node cells, obtained before transplant. The TCR sequence derives from a human donor who was the organ donor for an intestinal transplant. The sequence joins TRBV5-8 to TRBJ2-7; the D gene identity is not certain. The nucleotide sequence reads as follows: TGTGCCAGCAGCTTGGACGAGCAGTACTTC. Translated, it reads CASSLDEQYF.